Sequencing of this T cell receptor (beta chain) was carried out in a study of T-cell reconstitution after alpha-beta-depleted transplantation in children. Trimming removed 2 bases from V and 2 bases from J, with 13 bases in between. The CDR3 extends over 15 amino acids. Looked up from germline, CDR1 is LGHNA and CDR2 is YNFKEQ. Unique molecular identifiers were incorporated into the prepared TCRbeta library. Using its own MiXCR run on the PCR reads, TCRdb lists one record per CDR3 protein. This sample yields more than 500,000 distinct CDR3 sequences, of which 9.5% to 12% are seen a single time; 11% to 15% belongs to the top ten.

The V gene is TRBV4-2, the J gene TRBJ2-7, with D tentatively TRBD2 (6 bases). The source is a female patient aged 2 to 10 who had a stem cell transplant for aplastic anemia, so the T cells may come from the graft donor. The material was PBMCs, mostly from graft donor cells, obtained 180 days after TCRalphabeta/CD19-depleted stem cell transplant. The CDR3, as DNA: TGTGCCAGCAGCCAACGGACCGGGAGTCCCTACGAGCAGTACTTC. As protein: CASSQRTGSPYEQYF.